The clone carrying this T cell receptor (beta chain) was counted at least ten times. This sample was included in a study of metastatic and nonmetastatic thyroid tumors. Background on the study: Where malignant and benign thyroid patients were concerned, repertoires were compared across blood and tumor or nodule tissue.

The CDR3 loop spans 15 amino acids. Trimming cost V 5 bases and J 4 bases, with 16 bases left between them. Germline V CDR1 and CDR2: MNHEY, SMNVEV (reference sequence). None of the patients had undergone any treatment ahead of thyroid surgery. TCRdb called clones again from the PCR reads with MiXCR. This table holds approximately 84,000 clones, 15% found once. The chain recombines TRBV27 with TRBJ2-3; maybe TRBD1 (6 bases). Material: blood. This clonotype originated in a female donor with papillary thyroid cancer or a benign thyroid nodule (not recorded which). Some clones in this sample may be carry-over from other donors' samples. This CDR3 is CASSPYGQKADTQYF. The DNA of the CDR3 is TGTGCCAGCAGTCCCTATGGACAGAAGGCAGATACGCAGTATTTT.